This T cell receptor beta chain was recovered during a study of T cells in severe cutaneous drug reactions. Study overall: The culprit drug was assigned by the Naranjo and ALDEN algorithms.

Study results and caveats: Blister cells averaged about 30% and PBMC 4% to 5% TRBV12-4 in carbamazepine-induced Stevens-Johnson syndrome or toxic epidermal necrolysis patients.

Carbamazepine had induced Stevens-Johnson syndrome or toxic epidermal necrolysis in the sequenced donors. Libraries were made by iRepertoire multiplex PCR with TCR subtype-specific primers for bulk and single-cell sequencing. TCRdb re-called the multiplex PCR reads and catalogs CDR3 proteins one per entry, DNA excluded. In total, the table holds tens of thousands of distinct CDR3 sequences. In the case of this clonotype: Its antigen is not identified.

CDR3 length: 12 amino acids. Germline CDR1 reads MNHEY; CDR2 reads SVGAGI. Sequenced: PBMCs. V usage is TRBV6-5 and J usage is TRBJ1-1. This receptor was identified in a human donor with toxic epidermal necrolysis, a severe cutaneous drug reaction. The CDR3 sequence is CASSPGNTEAFF.